This TCR beta chain was obtained from a study of shared clonotypes between healthy human individuals. This table comes from immunoSEQ multiplex PCR, and its TCRdb copy is limited to in-frame clones, with some not included. The profile shows around 2.3 million clones, around 95% of them singletons. On this clone: Its target is unknown. Distinct nucleotide sequences in the sample also encode this CDR3.

Study-level findings and limits: Sequencing of the sorted subsets was shown by rarefaction to be incomplete despite large depth.

The CDR3 covers 14 residues. Deletions cut 2 bases from V and 1 base from J, with 8 bases between. CDR1 is KGHSH and CDR2 is LQKENI in the germline V gene. Sequenced material: naive CD4+ T cells sorted from blood. Subset meaning: CD45RA+ positively selected. This chain links TRBV18 with TRBJ1-1; D gene ambiguous. This TCR was sampled from a young man in good health. CDR3 DNA: TGTGCCAGCTCACCATGGGGTGAGAACACTGAAGCTTTCTTT. Translation: CASSPWGENTEAFF. Full variable domain (remainder filled in from reference TRBV18 and TRBJ1-1): NAGVMQNPRHLVRRRGQEARLRCSPMKGHSHVYWYRQLPEEGLKFMVYLQKENIIDESGMPKERFSAEFPKEGPSILRIQQVVRGDSAAYFCASSPWGENTEAFFGQGTRLTVV.